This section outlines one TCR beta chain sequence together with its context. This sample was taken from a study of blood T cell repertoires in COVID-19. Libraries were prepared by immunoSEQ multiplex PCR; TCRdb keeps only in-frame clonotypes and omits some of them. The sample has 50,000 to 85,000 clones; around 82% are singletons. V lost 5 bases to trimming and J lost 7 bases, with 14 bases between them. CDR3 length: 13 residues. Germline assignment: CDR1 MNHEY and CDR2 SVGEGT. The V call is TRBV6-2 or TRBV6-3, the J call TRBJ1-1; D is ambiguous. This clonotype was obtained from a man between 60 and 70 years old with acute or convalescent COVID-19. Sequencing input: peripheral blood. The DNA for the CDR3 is TGTGCCAGCAGTCCCCTCGGGGTGGGTGAAGCTTTCTTT. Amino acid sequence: CASSPLGVGEAFF.